These 25 T cell receptor beta chains originate from one sample sequenced in a study of cytomegalovirus exposure and HLA in healthy donors (dated by TCRdb to about 2017). Library prep was done by the immunoSEQ multiplex PCR assay. A mixture of 60 forward primers for TCR Vbeta segments and 13 reverse primers for TCR Jbeta segments was used in the multiplex PCR. Here the immuneACCESS table is served through TCRdb, limited to in-frame sequences with V and J called. Missing clones are a known gap in these copies; in checked studies unresolved V genes cover under half, and the rest lacks a known reason. Here the sample has about 190,000 clones; 75% to 90% occur a single time. The ten largest clones capture around 0.98% of the sample. The sequenced sample was PBMCs. These TCRs come from a boy younger than 10 in good health and CMV-seronegative.

The J gene is TRBJ2-2, the V gene TRBV29-1, with TRBD1 matching over 8 bases. The CDR3 loop spans 13 amino acids. Germline V lookup: CDR1 SQVTM, CDR2 ANQGSEA. J was trimmed by 6 bases and V by 5 bases; bases with no gene match: 5. The CDR3 sequence: CSVSGGWPGELFF. CDR3 DNA: TGCAGCGTTTCAGGGGGCTGGCCCGGGGAGCTGTTTTTT.

The V gene is TRBV7-3, the J gene TRBJ2-1; 7 bases match TRBD2. Germline V gene data show CDR1 as SGHTA and CDR2 as FQGTGA. J was trimmed by 2 bases and V by 1 base; bases with no gene match: 5. The CDR3 has 16 residues. Here the CDR3 DNA reads TGTGCCAGCAGCTTAATGGGCGGGAGTGCCTACAATGAGCAGTTCTTC. Protein sequence: CASSLMGGSAYNEQFF.

As regards this clone: At one end the junction does not follow the germline gene, possibly because of a read error. The chain employs TRBV10-3 and TRBJ2-2; D possibly corresponds to TRBD1 (6 bases). Germline V CDR1 and CDR2: ENHRY, SYGVKD. The length of the CDR3 is 14 residues. CDR3 nucleotides: TGTGCCATCACTGAGACAGGGAACACCGGGGAGCTGTTTTTT. Protein product: CAITETGNTGELFF.

The CDR3 sequence: CSVGQTPGEQYF. CDR3 nucleotides: TGCAGCGTTGGACAGACACCTGGCGAGCAGTACTTC. The V and J genes are TRBV29-1 and TRBJ2-7; D is perhaps TRBD1 (5 bases). CDR1 and CDR2 from the germline V gene are SQVTM and ANQGSEA. The CDR3 is made up of 12 amino acids. The germline V and J ends were trimmed by 4 bases and 6 bases, with 13 bases remaining between them.

The genes are TRBV28 and TRBJ2-1, with a possible D match to TRBD2 (6 bases). Germline CDR1 MDHEN, CDR2 SYDVKM. The CDR3 contains 15 residues. V gave up 6 bases and J gave up 3 bases, with 15 bases separating them. CDR3 bases: TGTGCCAGCAGGACCACTAGCTGGGGCTACAATGAGCAGTTCTTC. Its protein is CASRTTSWGYNEQFF.

The V gene is TRBV6-5, the J gene TRBJ1-2; weak D call: TRBD1 (6 bases). The CDR3 sequence is 14 residues long. Germline-derived CDR1 and CDR2 are MNHEY and SVGAGI. V lost 0 bases and J 4 bases, leaving 9 bases between the germline ends. The CDR3 sequence is CASSYSQGSYGYTF. The CDR3 region has the DNA TGTGCCAGCAGTTACTCGCAGGGGAGCTATGGCTACACCTTC.

This clone was detected once. The gene calls are TRBV28 and TRBJ2-3; TRBD1 might be the D (5 bases). Trimming removed 2 bases at V and 3 bases at J, with 9 bases between. Germline V gene sequence: CDR1 MDHEN, CDR2 SYDVKM. The CDR3 loop spans 14 amino acids. The CDR3 nucleotides read TGTGCCAGCAGTTTAATGGGGCCGACAGATACGCAGTATTTT. Its protein product is CASSLMGPTDTQYF.

The J gene is TRBJ1-3, the V gene TRBV19; tentative D call: TRBD1 (6 bases). V gave up 11 bases and J gave up 0 bases, with 17 bases separating them. The CDR3 covers 15 residues. Germline CDR1 LNHDA, CDR2 SQIVND (reference sequence). CDR3 sequence (DNA): TGTGCCGGACACAGGGTAGGGACCTCTGGAAACACCATATATTTT. Its protein is CAGHRVGTSGNTIYF.

DNA for the CDR3: TGTGCCAGCAGCAAAACAGGGGGATATCAGCCCCAGCATTTT. Its protein is CASSKTGGYQPQHF. The chain is built from TRBV28 and TRBJ1-5; 8 bases fit TRBD1. CDR1 and CDR2 (germline): MDHEN, SYDVKM. Trimming took 6 bases from V and 5 from J; bases not matched to a gene: 6. The CDR3 has 14 amino acids.

The CDR3 DNA reads as TGTGCCAGTAGTACCCGACAGCCGAACACTGAAGCTTTCTTT. This encodes CASSTRQPNTEAFF. V gene TRBV19 combines with J gene TRBJ1-1; a possible D gene is TRBD1 (5 bases). The germline V and J ends were trimmed by 4 bases and 1 base, with 10 bases remaining between them. Germline V gene lookup returns CDR1 LNHDA and CDR2 SQIVND (reference sequence). This CDR3 is 14 amino acids long.

This clone appeared a few times. The genes are TRBV2 and TRBJ2-6, with 9 bases matching TRBD1. Looked up from germline, CDR1 is SNHLY and CDR2 is FYNNEI. The CDR3 spans 15 residues. J lost 2 bases, V lost 4 bases, and 0 bases had no gene match. CDR3 loop: CASSGDRAGANVLTF. CDR3 nucleotide sequence: TGTGCCAGCAGTGGGGACAGGGCTGGGGCCAACGTCCTGACTTTC.

The chain employs TRBV4-1 and TRBJ2-7, with 8 bases lining up with TRBD2. The germline V gene encodes CDR1 MGHRA and CDR2 YSYEKL. CDR3 size: 20 residues. The junction had 21 bases not matched to a gene; V was cut back by 0 bases and J by 5 bases. Here the CDR3 reads CASSQETHVAGPFFGNEQYF. In DNA, the CDR3 is TGCGCCAGCAGCCAAGAAACTCATGTAGCGGGGCCGTTTTTCGGGAACGAGCAGTACTTC.

This sequence joins TRBV27 and TRBJ2-5; 9 nucleotides match TRBD1. Matching the DNA end better, TRBJ2-7 makes the J call doubtful. CDR1 and CDR2 from the germline V gene are MNHEY and SMNVEV (reference sequence). CDR3 size: 17 residues. This chain's CDR3 is CASSLYRLGQGPYEQYF. The CDR3 DNA sequence: TGTGCCAGCAGTTTATATCGCCTCGGACAGGGGCCCTACGAGCAGTACTTC.

This clone came up once. The V gene is TRBV6-1, the J gene TRBJ1-2; D remains ambiguous. Germline V gene lookup returns CDR1 MNHNS and CDR2 SASEGT. This CDR3 spans 11 amino acids. Trimming cost V 6 bases and J 1 base, with 3 bases left between them. The CDR3, as DNA: TGTGCCAGCAGCCGTAACTATGGCTACACCTTC. It codes for CASSRNYGYTF.

The chain recombines TRBV19 with TRBJ1-1, with 8 bases fitting TRBD1. The V gene's germline CDR1 is LNHDA and CDR2 SQIVND (reference sequence). J gave up 3 bases and V 3 bases, and 9 bases lay outside the gene matches. This CDR3 is built from 16 residues. The CDR3 spells CASSIFTGGLDTEAFF. As DNA, the CDR3 is TGTGCCAGTAGTATTTTCACAGGGGGATTGGACACTGAAGCTTTCTTT.

Details on this clone: Distinct nucleotide sequences in the sample also encode this CDR3. The genes are TRBV2 and TRBJ1-1, with D possibly matching TRBD1 (5 bases). The CDR3 consists of 13 residues. Trimming cost V 5 bases and J 2 bases, with 9 bases left between them. Per germline, CDR1 SNHLY and CDR2 FYNNEI. Here the CDR3 DNA reads TGTGCCAGCAGTATTGACAGTAACACTGAAGCTTTCTTT. This sequence encodes CASSIDSNTEAFF.

The chain joins TRBV7-3 to TRBJ2-5, with TRBD2 matching over 7 bases. CDR1 is SGHTA and CDR2 is FQGTGA in the germline V gene. The CDR3 consists of 13 residues. V trimming: 5 bases; J trimming: 5 bases; junction bases outside the gene matches: 5. The CDR3 loop reads CASSRTSGETQYF. The CDR3 coding sequence is TGTGCCAGCAGCAGGACTAGTGGGGAGACCCAGTACTTC.

The V and J genes are TRBV28 and TRBJ1-2; 9 positions match TRBD1. Germline V gene sequence: CDR1 MDHEN, CDR2 SYDVKM. V lost 7 bases to trimming and J lost 3 bases; unmatched junction nucleotides: 12. The CDR3 has 16 residues. CDR3 nucleotide sequence: TGTGCCAGCACCTCCGGACAGGGGAGGTACGACTATGGCTACACCTTC. Amino acids: CASTSGQGRYDYGYTF.

This rearrangement joins TRBV28 to TRBJ1-6; no reliable D call. V lost 2 bases and J 8 bases, leaving 7 bases between the germline ends. The length of the CDR3 is 13 residues. Germline V gene lookup returns CDR1 MDHEN and CDR2 SYDVKM. CDR3 sequence: CASSLLRDSPLHF. For the CDR3, the DNA is TGTGCCAGCAGTTTACTTCGAGATTCACCCCTCCACTTT.

A note on this clone: An end of the junction does not agree with germline; a read error may underlie this. The chain recombines TRBV28 with TRBJ1-5; the match to TRBD1 covers 11 bases. The germline V gene has CDR1 MDHEN and CDR2 SYDVKM. The CDR3 loop spans 15 amino acids. As DNA, the CDR3 is TGTGCCAGCAGCAAACGGACAGGGGGCAACCAGCCCCAGCATTTT. Protein product: CASSKRTGGNQPQHF.

The V call is TRBV4-2, the J call TRBJ1-4; TRBD1 is a possible D gene (5 bases). Germline V gene sequence: CDR1 LGHNA, CDR2 YNFKEQ. This CDR3 spans 16 amino acids. V lost 3 bases and J lost 4, with 15 bases in between. DNA of the CDR3: TGTGCCAGCAGCCACTCCCTGCGGGGGAATAATGAAAAACTGTTTTTT. This encodes CASSHSLRGNNEKLFF.

The chain is built from TRBV7-7 and TRBJ2-5; tentative D call: TRBD1 (6 bases). The CDR3 has 13 amino acids. CDR1 and CDR2 from the germline V gene are SSHAT and FNYEAQ (reference sequence). Trimming stripped 5 bases from V and 4 bases from J, with 11 bases between. The DNA of the CDR3 is TGTGCCAGCAGCGCCGGGACAACAGAGACCCAGTACTTC. Translating it yields CASSAGTTETQYF.

This clone was counted a single time. The genes are TRBV19 and TRBJ2-7; unclear D gene. V dropped 4 bases and J dropped 2 bases, with 15 bases sitting between them. The CDR3 has 15 amino acids. Germline V gives CDR1 LNHDA, CDR2 SQIVND (reference sequence). CDR3 amino acids: CASSRLPGPTYEQYF. CDR3 coding DNA: TGTGCCAGTAGTAGGCTGCCGGGTCCCACCTACGAGCAGTACTTC. Supplemented by reference TRBV19 and TRBJ2-7, the full variable domain reads DGGITQSPKYLFRKEGQNVTLSCEQNLNHDAMYWYRQDPGQGLRLIYYSQIVNDFQKGDIAEGYSVSREKKESFPLTVTSAQKNPTAFYLCASSRLPGPTYEQYFGPGTRLTVT.

CDR3 sequence reads: CASSLQRSLPGEQYF. The CDR3 nucleotides are TGTGCCAGCAGCTTACAGCGGAGCCTGCCCGGCGAGCAGTACTTC. This chain uses TRBV11-2 with TRBJ2-7; tentatively, D is TRBD2 (5 bases). The CDR3 spans 15 residues. Germline V gene lookup returns CDR1 SGHAT and CDR2 FQNNGV. The ends were cut back, 2 bases at V and 6 bases at J, with 17 bases in the middle.

V and J are TRBV10-2 and TRBJ2-5; D is unresolved. The V gene's germline CDR1 is WSHSY and CDR2 SAAADI. V was cut by 7 bases and J by 5 bases, with 11 bases left in between. The CDR3 covers 12 residues. The CDR3 bases are TGCGCCAGCAAACAGTGGGCGGAGACCCAGTACTTC. It codes for CASKQWAETQYF.